This TCR beta chain was recovered during a study of untreated major depressive disorder. Only in-frame clones appear in the TCRdb table, and some are missing; sequencing was by immunoSEQ multiplex PCR. This table has roughly 25,000 clones, about nine tenths appearing once. DSM-IV major depressive disorder patients had Hamilton Rating Scale scores of 18 or more. Excluded: major illness, comorbidity, regular medication, drug use, over 100 g alcohol weekly. Roughly 95% CD4+ purity was typical by flow cytometry. This clone turned up a few times. Antigen: not known. Study-wide points: Compared with controls, depressed patients showed more TRBV05-01 (Vbeta 5.1) usage in CD4+ T cells.

The germline gives CDR1 MDHEN, CDR2 SYDVKM. V shed 5 bases, J shed 2 bases, and the junction held 12 bases outside the gene matches. The CDR3 is 16 amino acids. This clonotype was obtained from a woman between 25 and 40 years old with major depressive disorder. The specimen was CD4+ T cells from PBMCs. The chain is built from TRBV28 and TRBJ2-7; 7 bases map to TRBD2. CDR3 sequence reads: CASSAPSGGVAYEQYF. The CDR3 DNA is TGTGCCAGCAGTGCCCCTAGTGGGGGGGTGGCCTACGAGCAGTACTTC. Variable domain in full (rest from reference TRBV28 and TRBJ2-7): DVKVTQSSRYLVKRTGEKVFLECVQDMDHENMFWYRQDPGLGLRLIYFSYDVKMKEKGDIPEGYSVSREKKERFSLILESASTNQTSMYLCASSAPSGGVAYEQYFGPGTRLTVT.